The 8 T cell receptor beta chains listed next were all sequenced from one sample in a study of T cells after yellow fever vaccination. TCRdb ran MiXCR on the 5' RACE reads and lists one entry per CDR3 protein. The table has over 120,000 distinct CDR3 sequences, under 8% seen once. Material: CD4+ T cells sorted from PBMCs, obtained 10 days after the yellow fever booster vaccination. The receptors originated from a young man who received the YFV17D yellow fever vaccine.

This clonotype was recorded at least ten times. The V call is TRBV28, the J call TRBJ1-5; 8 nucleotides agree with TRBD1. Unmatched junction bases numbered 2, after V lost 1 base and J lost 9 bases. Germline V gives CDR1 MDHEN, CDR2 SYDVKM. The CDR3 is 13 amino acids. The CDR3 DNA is TGTGCCAGCAGTTTATTTACAGGGGGGCCCCAGCATTTT. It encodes CASSLFTGGPQHF.

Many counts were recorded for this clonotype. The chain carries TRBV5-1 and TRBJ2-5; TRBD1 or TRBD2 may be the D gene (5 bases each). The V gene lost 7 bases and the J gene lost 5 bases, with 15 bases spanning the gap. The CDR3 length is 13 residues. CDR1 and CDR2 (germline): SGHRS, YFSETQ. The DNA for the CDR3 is TGCGCCAGCGGGACGGGCCGGGGCGAGACCCAGTACTTC. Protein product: CASGTGRGETQYF. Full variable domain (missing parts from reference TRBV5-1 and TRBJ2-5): KAGVTQTPRYLIKTRGQQVTLSCSPISGHRSVSWYQQTPGQGLQFLFEYFSETQRNKGNFPGRFSGRQFSNSRSEMNVSTLELGDSALYLCASGTGRGETQYFGPGTRLLVL.

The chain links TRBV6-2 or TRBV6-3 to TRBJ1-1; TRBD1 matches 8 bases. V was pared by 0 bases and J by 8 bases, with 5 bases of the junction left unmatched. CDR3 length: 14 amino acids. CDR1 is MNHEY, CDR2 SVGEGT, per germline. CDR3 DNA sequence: TGTGCCAGCAGTTACTCCCGGACAGGGCACGAAGCTTTCTTT. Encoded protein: CASSYSRTGHEAFF.

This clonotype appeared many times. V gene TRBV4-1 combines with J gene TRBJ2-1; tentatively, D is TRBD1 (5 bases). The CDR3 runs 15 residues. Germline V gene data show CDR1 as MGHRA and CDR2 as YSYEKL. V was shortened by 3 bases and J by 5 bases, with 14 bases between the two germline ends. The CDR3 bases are TGCGCCAGCAGCCACCAGGGAAGAAGGGACAATGAGCAGTTCTTC. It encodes CASSHQGRRDNEQFF.

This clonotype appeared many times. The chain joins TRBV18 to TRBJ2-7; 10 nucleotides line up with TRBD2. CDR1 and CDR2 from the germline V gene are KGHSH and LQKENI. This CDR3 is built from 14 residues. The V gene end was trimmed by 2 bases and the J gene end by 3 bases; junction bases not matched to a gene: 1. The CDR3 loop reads CASSPSSGSYEQYF. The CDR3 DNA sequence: TGTGCCAGCTCACCATCTAGCGGGAGCTACGAGCAGTACTTC.

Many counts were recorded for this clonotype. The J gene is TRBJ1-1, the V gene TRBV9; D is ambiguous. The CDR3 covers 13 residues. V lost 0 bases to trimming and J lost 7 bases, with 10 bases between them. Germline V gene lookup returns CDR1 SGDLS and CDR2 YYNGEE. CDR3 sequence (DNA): TGTGCCAGCAGCGTAGGAGGAATCGGTGAAGCTTTCTTT. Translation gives CASSVGGIGEAFF. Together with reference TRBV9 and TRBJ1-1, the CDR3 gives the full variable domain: DSGVTQTPKHLITATGQRVTLRCSPRSGDLSVYWYQQSLDQGLQFLIQYYNGEERAKGNILERFSAQQFPDLHSELNLSSLELGDSALYFCASSVGGIGEAFFGQGTRLTVV.

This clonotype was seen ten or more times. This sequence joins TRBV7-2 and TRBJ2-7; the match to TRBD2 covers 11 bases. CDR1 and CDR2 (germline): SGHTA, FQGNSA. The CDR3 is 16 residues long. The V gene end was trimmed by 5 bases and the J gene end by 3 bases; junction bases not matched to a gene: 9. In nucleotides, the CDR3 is TGTGCCAGCAGCGGCGGGACTAGCGGAACTTACTACGAGCAGTACTTC. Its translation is CASSGGTSGTYYEQYF.

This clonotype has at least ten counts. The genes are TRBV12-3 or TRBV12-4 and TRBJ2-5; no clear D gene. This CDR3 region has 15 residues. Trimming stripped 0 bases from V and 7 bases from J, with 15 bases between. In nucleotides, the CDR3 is TGTGCCAGCAGTTTAGCCTATGGTCCCTTCCGGACCCAGTACTTC. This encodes CASSLAYGPFRTQYF.